The source of this T cell receptor beta chain is a study of OX40 agonist ivuxolimab in advanced cancers. Study at large: Cohort: roughly 79% men, mean age 60, aged about 20 to 90. Enrollees could have had prior anti-PD-1, anti-PD-L1 or anti-CTLA-4 therapy, which 35% to 40% had received.

A remark on this clone: The target antigen is unknown.

Profiled with immunoSEQ multiplex PCR; TCRdb holds only in-frame clones, not every one. The table lists some 30,000 clones, more than 85% of them singletons. CDR1 SGHVS and CDR2 FNYEAQ come from the germline V gene. The CDR3 sequence is 17 residues long. Trimming took 4 bases from V and 2 from J, leaving 15 bases between them. General study points: The CD4+ and CD8+ T cells in the blood had expanded clonally by week 6 at 0.1 to 3.0 mg/kg.

The starting material was CD4+ or CD8+ T cells sorted from blood, obtained in a trial of the OX40 agonist ivuxolimab. The V and J genes are TRBV7-6 and TRBJ2-6, with a tentative D call TRBD1 (6 bases). The TCR was taken from an adult with an advanced solid tumor such as melanoma, head and neck, liver or kidney cancer. The CDR3 is CASSSLDRLAGANVLTF. The DNA for the CDR3 is TGTGCCAGCAGCTCGCTTGACAGGCTTGCTGGGGCCAACGTCCTGACTTTC.